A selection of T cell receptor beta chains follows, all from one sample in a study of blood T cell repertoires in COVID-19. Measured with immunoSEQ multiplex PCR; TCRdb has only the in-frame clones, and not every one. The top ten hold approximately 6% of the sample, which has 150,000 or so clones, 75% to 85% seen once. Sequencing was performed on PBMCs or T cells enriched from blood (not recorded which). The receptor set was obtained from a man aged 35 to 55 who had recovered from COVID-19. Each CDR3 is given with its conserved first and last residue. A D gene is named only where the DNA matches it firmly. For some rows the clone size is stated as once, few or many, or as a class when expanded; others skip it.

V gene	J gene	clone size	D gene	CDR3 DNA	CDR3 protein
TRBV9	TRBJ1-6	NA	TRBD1	TGTGCCAGCAGCGCGAGACAGGGGGCCTATAATTCACCCCTCCACTTT	CASSARQGAYNSPLHF
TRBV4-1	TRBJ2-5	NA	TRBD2	TGCGCCAGCAGCCAAGTTGCGGCTAGCGGGGCCCAAGAGACCCAGTACTTC	CASSQVAASGAQETQYF
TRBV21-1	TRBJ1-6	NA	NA	TGTGCCAGCAGCAACCACAGGGCATATAATTCACCCCTCCACTTT	CASSNHRAYNSPLHF
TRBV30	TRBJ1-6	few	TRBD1	TGTGCCTGGAGCGGACAGGGCGGGAGCTCCTATAATTCACCCCTCCACTTT	CAWSGQGGSSYNSPLHF
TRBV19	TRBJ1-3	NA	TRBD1	TGTGCCAGTAATTTAGACAGGGGGCCCTCTGGAAACACCATATATTTT	CASNLDRGPSGNTIYF
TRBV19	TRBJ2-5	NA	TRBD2	TGTGCCAGTAGTATAAGGGGTATTGGTAGCGGGGGGTCTCAAGAGACCCAGTACTTC	CASSIRGIGSGGSQETQYF
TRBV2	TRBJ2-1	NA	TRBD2	TGTGCCAGCAGTGGCCGCTCGCGGGGGGGCGGTGAGCAGTTCTTC	CASSGRSRGGGEQFF
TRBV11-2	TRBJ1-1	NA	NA	TGTGCCAGCAGCTTAATGGGGGCAAGCTTGTACACTGAAGCTTTCTTT	CASSLMGASLYTEAFF
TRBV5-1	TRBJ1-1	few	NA	TGCGCCAGCAGCTTATGGGCCATGAACACTGAAGCTTTCTTT	CASSLWAMNTEAFF
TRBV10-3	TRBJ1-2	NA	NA	TGTGCCATCAGTGAGCCAGGACTCTATGGCTACACCTTC	CAISEPGLYGYTF
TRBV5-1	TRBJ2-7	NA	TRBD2	TGCGCCAGCAGCTTGGGACTAGCGGGTGGAAGCTCCTACGAGCAGTACTTC	CASSLGLAGGSSYEQYF
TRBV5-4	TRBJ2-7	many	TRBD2	TGTGCCAGCAGCTTGGGCGGGGGGCGCATTCCCGAGCAGTACTTC	CASSLGGGRIPEQYF
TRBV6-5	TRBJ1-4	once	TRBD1	TGTGCCAGCAGTTCAGGGGGACAGGCTAAGGGTGAAAAACTGTTTTTT	CASSSGGQAKGEKLFF
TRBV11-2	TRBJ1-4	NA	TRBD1	TGTGCCAGCAGCCCGGATGACAGGGATTTAATGAAACTGTTTTTT	CASSPDDRDLMKLFF
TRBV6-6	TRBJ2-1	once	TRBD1	TGTGCCAGCACCCGAGCCGGACAGGGGACCTACAATGAGCAGTTCTTC	CASTRAGQGTYNEQFF
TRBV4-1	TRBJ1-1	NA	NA	TGCGCCAGCAGCCAACCTCAGGCGGGGGCGTTGGTTCGGAACACTGAAGCTTTCTTT	CASSQPQAGALVRNTEAFF
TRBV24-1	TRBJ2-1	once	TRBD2	TGTGCCACCAGGGAAAGCGGGGGCTCCTACAATGAGCAGTTCTTC	CATRESGGSYNEQFF
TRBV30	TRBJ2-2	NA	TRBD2	TGTGCCTGGAGTGTTCCTCGGAGCGGGGGCGAACTGGGGGAGCTGTTTTTT	CAWSVPRSGGELGELFF
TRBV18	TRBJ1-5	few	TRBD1	TGTGCCAGCTCACCGAAACGACAGGGGTCTTATCAGCCCCAGCATTTT	CASSPKRQGSYQPQHF
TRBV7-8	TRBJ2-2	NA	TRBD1	TGTGCCAGCAGCGCAAACCCCGGGACAGGGTACACCGGGGAGCTGTTTTTT	CASSANPGTGYTGELFF
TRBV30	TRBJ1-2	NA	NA	TGTGCCTGGAGTCTCGGGTTCTATGGCTACACCTTC	CAWSLGFYGYTF
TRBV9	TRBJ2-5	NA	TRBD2	TGTGCCCAACGGGGGACTAGCGGGGGTGGGAGGCTCCAAGAGACCCAGTACTTC	CAQRGTSGGGRLQETQYF
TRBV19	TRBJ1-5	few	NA	TGTGCCAGTAGTAAAGCACAGCTCAATCAGCCCCAGCATTTT	CASSKAQLNQPQHF
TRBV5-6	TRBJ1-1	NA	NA	TGTGCCAGCAGCTTTGGGGCGCGGCAGGGGTATGCTGAAGCTTTCTTT	CASSFGARQGYAEAFF
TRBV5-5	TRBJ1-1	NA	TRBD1	TGTGCCAGCAGCTTGACAGGGGGTTCAAACACTGAAGCTTTCTTT	CASSLTGGSNTEAFF
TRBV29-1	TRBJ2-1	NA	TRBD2	TGCAGCGGCTCCGGTGATGGGGGGGATGAGCAGTTCTTC	CSGSGDGGDEQFF
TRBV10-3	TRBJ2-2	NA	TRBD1	TGTGCCATCAGTGACGACAGGGGGCCAACCACCGGGGAGCTGTTTTTT	CAISDDRGPTTGELFF
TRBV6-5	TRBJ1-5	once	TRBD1	TGTGCCAGCAGAGGGGGCGATAGCAATCAGCCCCAGCATTTT	CASRGGDSNQPQHF
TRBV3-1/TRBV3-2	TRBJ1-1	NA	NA	TGTGCCAGCAGTTTCCAGGAACAGGGAGAAGCTTTCTTT	CASSFQEQGEAFF
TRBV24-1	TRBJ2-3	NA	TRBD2	TGTGCCACTTCCGCCGGGACTAGCGAGGCAGATACGCAGTATTTT	CATSAGTSEADTQYF
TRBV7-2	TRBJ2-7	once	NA	TGTGCCAGCAGCCTAGAGGTACAGTTCTACGAGCAGTACTTC	CASSLEVQFYEQYF
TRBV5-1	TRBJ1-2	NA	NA	TGCGCCAGCAGCTGGACAGCTAACTATGGCTACACCTTC	CASSWTANYGYTF
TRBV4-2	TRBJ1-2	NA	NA	TGTGCCAGCAGCCGGACGGGTACAGGACTAGGCTACACCTTC	CASSRTGTGLGYTF
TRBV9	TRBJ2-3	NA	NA	TGTGCCAGCAGCTCCCATAGAAGAGATTTGAGGACAGATACGCAGTATTTT	CASSSHRRDLRTDTQYF
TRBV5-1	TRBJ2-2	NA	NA	TGCGCCAGCAGCTTGGATGGACAGTCGAACACCGGGGAGCTGTTTTTT	CASSLDGQSNTGELFF
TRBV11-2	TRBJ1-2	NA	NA	TGTGCCAGCAGCTTCGGAGCTAACTATGGCTACACCTTC	CASSFGANYGYTF
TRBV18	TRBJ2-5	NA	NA	TGTGCCAGCTCACCACCGGTCGCAGGGGTGGAGACCCAGTACTTC	CASSPPVAGVETQYF
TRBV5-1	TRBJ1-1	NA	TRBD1	TGCGCCAGCAGCTACGGGGACAGTTCTGAAGCTTTCTTT	CASSYGDSSEAFF
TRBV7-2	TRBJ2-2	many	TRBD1	TGTGCCAGCAGCTTAGGACAGGGGAAAACCGGGGAGCTGTTTTTT	CASSLGQGKTGELFF
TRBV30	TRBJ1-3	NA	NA	TGTGCCTGGAGTGTACTAGGAAACACCATATATTTT	CAWSVLGNTIYF
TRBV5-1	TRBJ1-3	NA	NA	TGCGCCAGCAGCCCCTTCAGGGCTTCTGGAAACACCATATATTTT	CASSPFRASGNTIYF
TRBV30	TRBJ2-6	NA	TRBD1	TGTGCCTGGACCGGGACAGTTGGGGCCAACGTCCTGACTTTC	CAWTGTVGANVLTF
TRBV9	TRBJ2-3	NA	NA	TGTGCCAGCAGCGTCTCCGCAGATACGCAGTATTTT	CASSVSADTQYF